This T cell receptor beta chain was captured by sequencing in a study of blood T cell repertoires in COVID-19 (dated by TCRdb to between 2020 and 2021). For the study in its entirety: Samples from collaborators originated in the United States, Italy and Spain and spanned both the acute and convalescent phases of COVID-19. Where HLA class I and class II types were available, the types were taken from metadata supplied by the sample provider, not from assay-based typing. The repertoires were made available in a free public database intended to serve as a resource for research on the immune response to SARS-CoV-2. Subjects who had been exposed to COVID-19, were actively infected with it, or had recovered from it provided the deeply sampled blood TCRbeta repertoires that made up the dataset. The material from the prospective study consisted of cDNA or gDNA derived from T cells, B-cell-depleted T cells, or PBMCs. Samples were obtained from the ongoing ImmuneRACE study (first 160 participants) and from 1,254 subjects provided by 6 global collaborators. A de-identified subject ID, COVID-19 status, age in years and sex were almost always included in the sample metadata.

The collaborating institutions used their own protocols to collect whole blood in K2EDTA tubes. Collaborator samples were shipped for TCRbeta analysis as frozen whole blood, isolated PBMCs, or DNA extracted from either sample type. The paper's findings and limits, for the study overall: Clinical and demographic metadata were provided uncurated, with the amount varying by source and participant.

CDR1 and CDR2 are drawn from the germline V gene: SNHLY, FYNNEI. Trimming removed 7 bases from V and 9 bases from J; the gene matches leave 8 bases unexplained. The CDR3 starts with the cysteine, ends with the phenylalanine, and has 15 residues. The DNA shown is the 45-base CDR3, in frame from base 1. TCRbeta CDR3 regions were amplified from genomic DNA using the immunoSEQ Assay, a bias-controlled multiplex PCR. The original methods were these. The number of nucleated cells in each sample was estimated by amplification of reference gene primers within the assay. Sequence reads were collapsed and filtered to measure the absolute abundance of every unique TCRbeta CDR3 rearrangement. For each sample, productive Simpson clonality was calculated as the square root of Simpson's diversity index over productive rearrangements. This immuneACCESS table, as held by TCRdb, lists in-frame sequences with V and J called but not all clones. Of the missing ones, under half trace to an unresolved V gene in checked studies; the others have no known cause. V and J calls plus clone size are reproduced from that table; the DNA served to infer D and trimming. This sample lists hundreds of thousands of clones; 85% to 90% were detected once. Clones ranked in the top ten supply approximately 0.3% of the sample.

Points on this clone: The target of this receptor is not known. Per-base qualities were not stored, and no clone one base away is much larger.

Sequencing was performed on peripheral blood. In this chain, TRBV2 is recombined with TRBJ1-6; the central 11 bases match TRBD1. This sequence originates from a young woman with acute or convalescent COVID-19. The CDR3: CASIGLDRGRSPLHF. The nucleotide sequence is TGTGCCAGCATCGGCTTGGACAGGGGGCGTTCACCCCTCCACTTT. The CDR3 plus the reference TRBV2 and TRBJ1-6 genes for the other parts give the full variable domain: EPEVTQTPSHQVTQMGQEVILRCVPISNHLYFYWYRQILGQKVEFLVSFYNNEISEKSEIFDDQFSVERPDGSNFTLKIRSTKLEDSAMYFCASIGLDRGRSPLHFGNGTRLTVT.